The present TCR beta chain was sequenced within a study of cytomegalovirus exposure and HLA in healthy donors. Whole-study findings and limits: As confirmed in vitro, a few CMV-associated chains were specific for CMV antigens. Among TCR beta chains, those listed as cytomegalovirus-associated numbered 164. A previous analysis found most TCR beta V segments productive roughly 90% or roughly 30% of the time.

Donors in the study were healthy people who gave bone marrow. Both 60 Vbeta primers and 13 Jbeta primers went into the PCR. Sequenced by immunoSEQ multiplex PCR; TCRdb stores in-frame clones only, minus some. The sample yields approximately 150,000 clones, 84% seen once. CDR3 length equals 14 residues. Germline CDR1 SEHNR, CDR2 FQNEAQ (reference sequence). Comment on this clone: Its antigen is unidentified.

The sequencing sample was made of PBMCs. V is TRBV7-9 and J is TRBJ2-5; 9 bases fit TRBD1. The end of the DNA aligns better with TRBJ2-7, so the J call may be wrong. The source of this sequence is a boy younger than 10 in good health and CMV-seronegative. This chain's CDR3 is CASSFGTGSYEQYF. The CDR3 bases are TGTGCCAGCAGCTTTGGGACAGGGAGCTACGAGCAGTACTTC.